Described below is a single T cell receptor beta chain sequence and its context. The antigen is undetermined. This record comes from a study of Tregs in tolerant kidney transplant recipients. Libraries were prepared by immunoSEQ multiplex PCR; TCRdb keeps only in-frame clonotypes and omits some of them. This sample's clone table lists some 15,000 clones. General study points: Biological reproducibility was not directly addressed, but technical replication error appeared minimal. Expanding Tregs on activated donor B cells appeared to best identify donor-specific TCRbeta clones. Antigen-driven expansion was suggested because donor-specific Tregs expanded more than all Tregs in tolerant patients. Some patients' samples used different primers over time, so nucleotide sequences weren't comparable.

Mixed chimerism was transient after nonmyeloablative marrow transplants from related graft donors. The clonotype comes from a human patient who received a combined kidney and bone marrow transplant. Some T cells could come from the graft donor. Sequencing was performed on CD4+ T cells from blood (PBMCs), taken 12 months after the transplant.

CDR3 protein: CAISTPTGPGNTIYF. CDR3 DNA, as far as it was read: TGTGCCATCAGTACCCCGACAGGGCCTGGAAACACC. J is TRBJ1-3 and V is TRBV10-3; 7 bases line up with TRBD1. The CDR3 is cut off 3 residues early in the read; its end comes from the germline J gene. V was clipped by 5 bases and J by 2 bases; unmatched bases: 6. The CDR3 runs 15 residues. Per germline, CDR1 ENHRY and CDR2 SYGVKD.